This T cell receptor beta chain is drawn from a study of T cell changes during pregnancy in multiple sclerosis. This CDR3 region has 17 residues. Germline loops: CDR1 SGHVS, CDR2 FNYEAQ. J gave up 6 bases and V 0 bases, and 7 bases lay outside the gene matches. TCRdb's table, derived via immunoSEQ multiplex PCR, lists solely in-frame clones and lacks some. Here the sample spans around 69,000 clones, around 92% being singletons. This sample comprised peripheral blood, obtained in the first trimester of pregnancy. The genes are TRBV7-6 and TRBJ2-1; TRBD2 matches 11 bases. The receptor was derived from a female donor with multiple sclerosis, enrolled in a pregnancy study. This chain's CDR3 is CASSLARGSGRANEQFF. The DNA for the CDR3 is TGTGCCAGCAGCTTAGCGCGTGGTAGCGGGAGGGCCAATGAGCAGTTCTTC.